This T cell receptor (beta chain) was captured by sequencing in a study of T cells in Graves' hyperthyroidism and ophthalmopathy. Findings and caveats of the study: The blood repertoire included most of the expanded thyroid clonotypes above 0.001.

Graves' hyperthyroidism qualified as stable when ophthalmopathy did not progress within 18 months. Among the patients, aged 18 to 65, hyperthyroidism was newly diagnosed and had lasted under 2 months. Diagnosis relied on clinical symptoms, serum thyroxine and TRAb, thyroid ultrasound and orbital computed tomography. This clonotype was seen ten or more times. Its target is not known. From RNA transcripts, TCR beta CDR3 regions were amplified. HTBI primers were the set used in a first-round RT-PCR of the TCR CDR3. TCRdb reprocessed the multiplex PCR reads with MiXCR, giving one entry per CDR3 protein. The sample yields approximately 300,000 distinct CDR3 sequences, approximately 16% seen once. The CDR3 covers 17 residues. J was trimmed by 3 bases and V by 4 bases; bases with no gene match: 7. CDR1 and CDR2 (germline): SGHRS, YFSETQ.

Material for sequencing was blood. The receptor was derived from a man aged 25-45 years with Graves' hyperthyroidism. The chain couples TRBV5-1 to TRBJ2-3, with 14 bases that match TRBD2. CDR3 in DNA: TGCGCCAGCAGCGGCGGGACTAGCGGGAGTTGGACAGATACGCAGTATTTT. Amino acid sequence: CASSGGTSGSWTDTQYF.